The rows below give T cell receptor beta chains drawn from one sample of a study of cytotoxic CD8 clonotypes in ibrutinib-treated CLL. Sequenced by immunoSEQ multiplex PCR; TCRdb stores in-frame clones only, minus some. The table records around 330,000 clones, around 66% of them present only once. Sequencing used PBMCs, obtained after 36 months of ibrutinib treatment. All receptors come from a human donor with chronic lymphocytic leukemia. CDR3s include the opening cysteine and the closing phenylalanine or tryptophan. The D gene is left open where the match is weak. Size tells how often a clone was seen (once, few, many) or the class of an expanded clone, and some rows leave it out.

TRBJ2-7,16,TRBD1,TRBV5-1,NA,TGCGCCAGCAGCTCCCCCGACAGGGGGTTTTCCTACGAGCAGTACTTC,CASSSPDRGFSYEQYF
TRBJ2-1,14,NA,TRBV25-1,NA,TGTGCCAGCAGTGGAGGGTCAGCCCGTCCTGAGCAGTTCTTC,CASSGGSARPEQFF
TRBJ1-2,14,NA,TRBV4-1,NA,TGCGCCAGCAGCCAAGCCGGGACATTCGATGGCTACACCTTC,CASSQAGTFDGYTF
TRBJ2-1,17,TRBD1,TRBV28,NA,TGTGCCAGCAGTTTATCTGGTCCAGCGGACAGGCACAATGAGCAGTTCTTC,CASSLSGPADRHNEQFF
TRBJ1-1,12,NA,TRBV6-5,NA,TGTGCCACCAGGGTTCTGGACACTGAAGCTTTCTTT,CATRVLDTEAFF
TRBJ2-5,16,TRBD2,TRBV9,NA,TGTGCCAGCAGCGCTTCCCTTTCGACTAGCTGGGAGACCCAGTACTTC,CASSASLSTSWETQYF
TRBJ2-7,15,NA,TRBV14,NA,TGTGCCAGCAGCCAACTCAAGTGGGTCGGCTACGAGCAGTACTTC,CASSQLKWVGYEQYF
TRBJ1-1,13,TRBD1,TRBV7-2,NA,TGTGCCAGCAGCTCCGGGACAGGGGCTGAAGCTTTCTTT,CASSSGTGAEAFF
TRBJ1-2,17,NA,TRBV18,NA,TGTGCCAGCTCACCACGGAGCGTCTATGGAGAAAACTATGGCTACACCTTC,CASSPRSVYGENYGYTF
TRBJ2-7,11,NA,TRBV20-1,NA,TGCAGTGCACCAAACAGGGTCACGCAGTACTTC,CSAPNRVTQYF
TRBJ1-2,14,TRBD1,TRBV28,NA,TGTGCCAGCAGATTAGGGGGCTCGGGCTATGGCTACACCTTC,CASRLGGSGYGYTF
TRBJ2-3,16,NA,TRBV9,NA,TGTGCCAGCAGCGAAACAGGGACCACAGGCACAGATACGCAGTATTTT,CASSETGTTGTDTQYF
TRBJ2-7,13,TRBD1,TRBV9,NA,TGTGCCAGCAGCCCCGTGACAGGGGACGAGCAGTACTTC,CASSPVTGDEQYF
TRBJ2-4,14,NA,TRBV27,NA,TGTGCCACGCGCCCTGGGGGAATCAAAAACATTCAGTACTTC,CATRPGGIKNIQYF
TRBJ1-1,14,NA,TRBV5-1,NA,TGCGCCAGCAGCCACGGGACAACTAACACTGAAGCTTTCTTT,CASSHGTTNTEAFF
TRBJ1-4,15,NA,TRBV7-2,few,TGTGCCAGCAGCGCCGCTAGGACAACTAATGAAAAACTGTTTTTT,CASSAARTTNEKLFF
TRBJ1-2,15,NA,TRBV6-5,NA,TGTGCCAGCAGTAACCGGCGGTCGACAGACTATGGCTACACCTTC,CASSNRRSTDYGYTF
TRBJ2-1,15,NA,TRBV9,NA,TGTGCCAGCAGCGTAGCGGGAGAAGCCTACAATGAGCAGTTCTTC,CASSVAGEAYNEQFF
TRBJ2-2,15,NA,TRBV21-1,NA,TGTGCCAGCAGCAAAGCGTGTGAGGAAACCGGGGAGCTGTTTTTT,CASSKACEETGELFF
TRBJ2-7,13,NA,TRBV6-5,NA,TGTGCCAGCAGACCTAGTCTCTCCTACGAGCAGTACTTC,CASRPSLSYEQYF
TRBJ1-2,14,NA,TRBV9,NA,TGTGCCAGCAGCTCCGGGGGGGCTACGGGTGGCTACACCTTC,CASSSGGATGGYTF
TRBJ1-3,17,TRBD1,TRBV18,NA,TGTGCCAGCTCACCCGGACAGGGGCTAAGCTCTGGAAACACCATATATTTT,CASSPGQGLSSGNTIYF
TRBJ2-1,12,NA,TRBV28,NA,TGTGCCAGTTACCTTAGGGGGAGTGAGCAGTTCTTC,CASYLRGSEQFF
TRBJ2-7,14,TRBD2,TRBV13,few,TGTGCCAGCGCTGACAGCGGGAACTCCTACGAGCAGTACTTC,CASADSGNSYEQYF
TRBJ2-2,14,TRBD2,TRBV5-1,NA,TGCGCCAGCAGCCCTAGCGGGAGGGCCGGGGAGCTGTTTTTT,CASSPSGRAGELFF
TRBJ2-7,14,NA,TRBV2,NA,TGTGCCAGCAGTGCCACCCATGGCAACTACGAGCAGTACTTC,CASSATHGNYEQYF
TRBJ2-1,16,TRBD2,TRBV19,once,TGTGCCAGTAGTATAGTGCTAGCGGGCGCCTACAATGAGCAGTTCTTC,CASSIVLAGAYNEQFF
TRBJ2-5,15,NA,TRBV2,NA,TGTGCCAGCAGTGAGAGGCAGCCCTACCAAGAGACCCAGTACTTC,CASSERQPYQETQYF
TRBJ2-7,18,NA,TRBV21-1,NA,TGTGCCAGCAGCCATCATCTGGACAGGGGGCCCCACTCCTACGAGCAGTACTTC,CASSHHLDRGPHSYEQYF
TRBJ1-3,20,NA,TRBV14,once,TGTGCCAGCAGCCAAGATGGCAGGGACCTTCGTCTTCACTCTGGAAACACCATATATTTT,CASSQDGRDLRLHSGNTIYF
TRBJ2-1,16,NA,TRBV15,NA,TGTGCCACCAGCTTCCCCGGGACCCGAGGGTGGAATGAGCAGTTCTTC,CATSFPGTRGWNEQFF
TRBJ2-7,19,TRBD2,TRBV29-1,NA,TGCAGCGTTGGGTCCTGGGCAGGGCGCAGGACTAGTCTGAACTACGAGCAGTACTTC,CSVGSWAGRRTSLNYEQYF
TRBJ2-7,15,TRBD1,TRBV10-3,NA,TGTGCCGTACAGGGACCGGGACAGGGGGCCTACGAGCAGTACTTC,CAVQGPGQGAYEQYF
TRBJ2-3,16,NA,TRBV4-1,NA,TGCGCCAGCAGCCAAGATATTCCCCAAGGTACTGATACGCAGTATTTT,CASSQDIPQGTDTQYF
TRBJ1-2,13,NA,TRBV5-8,few,TGTGCCAGCAGCTTGGGCCGACCCTATGGCTACACCTTC,CASSLGRPYGYTF
TRBJ2-3,14,NA,TRBV9,few,TGTGCCAGCAGCCCTCTAGCCCCCACAGATACGCAGTATTTT,CASSPLAPTDTQYF